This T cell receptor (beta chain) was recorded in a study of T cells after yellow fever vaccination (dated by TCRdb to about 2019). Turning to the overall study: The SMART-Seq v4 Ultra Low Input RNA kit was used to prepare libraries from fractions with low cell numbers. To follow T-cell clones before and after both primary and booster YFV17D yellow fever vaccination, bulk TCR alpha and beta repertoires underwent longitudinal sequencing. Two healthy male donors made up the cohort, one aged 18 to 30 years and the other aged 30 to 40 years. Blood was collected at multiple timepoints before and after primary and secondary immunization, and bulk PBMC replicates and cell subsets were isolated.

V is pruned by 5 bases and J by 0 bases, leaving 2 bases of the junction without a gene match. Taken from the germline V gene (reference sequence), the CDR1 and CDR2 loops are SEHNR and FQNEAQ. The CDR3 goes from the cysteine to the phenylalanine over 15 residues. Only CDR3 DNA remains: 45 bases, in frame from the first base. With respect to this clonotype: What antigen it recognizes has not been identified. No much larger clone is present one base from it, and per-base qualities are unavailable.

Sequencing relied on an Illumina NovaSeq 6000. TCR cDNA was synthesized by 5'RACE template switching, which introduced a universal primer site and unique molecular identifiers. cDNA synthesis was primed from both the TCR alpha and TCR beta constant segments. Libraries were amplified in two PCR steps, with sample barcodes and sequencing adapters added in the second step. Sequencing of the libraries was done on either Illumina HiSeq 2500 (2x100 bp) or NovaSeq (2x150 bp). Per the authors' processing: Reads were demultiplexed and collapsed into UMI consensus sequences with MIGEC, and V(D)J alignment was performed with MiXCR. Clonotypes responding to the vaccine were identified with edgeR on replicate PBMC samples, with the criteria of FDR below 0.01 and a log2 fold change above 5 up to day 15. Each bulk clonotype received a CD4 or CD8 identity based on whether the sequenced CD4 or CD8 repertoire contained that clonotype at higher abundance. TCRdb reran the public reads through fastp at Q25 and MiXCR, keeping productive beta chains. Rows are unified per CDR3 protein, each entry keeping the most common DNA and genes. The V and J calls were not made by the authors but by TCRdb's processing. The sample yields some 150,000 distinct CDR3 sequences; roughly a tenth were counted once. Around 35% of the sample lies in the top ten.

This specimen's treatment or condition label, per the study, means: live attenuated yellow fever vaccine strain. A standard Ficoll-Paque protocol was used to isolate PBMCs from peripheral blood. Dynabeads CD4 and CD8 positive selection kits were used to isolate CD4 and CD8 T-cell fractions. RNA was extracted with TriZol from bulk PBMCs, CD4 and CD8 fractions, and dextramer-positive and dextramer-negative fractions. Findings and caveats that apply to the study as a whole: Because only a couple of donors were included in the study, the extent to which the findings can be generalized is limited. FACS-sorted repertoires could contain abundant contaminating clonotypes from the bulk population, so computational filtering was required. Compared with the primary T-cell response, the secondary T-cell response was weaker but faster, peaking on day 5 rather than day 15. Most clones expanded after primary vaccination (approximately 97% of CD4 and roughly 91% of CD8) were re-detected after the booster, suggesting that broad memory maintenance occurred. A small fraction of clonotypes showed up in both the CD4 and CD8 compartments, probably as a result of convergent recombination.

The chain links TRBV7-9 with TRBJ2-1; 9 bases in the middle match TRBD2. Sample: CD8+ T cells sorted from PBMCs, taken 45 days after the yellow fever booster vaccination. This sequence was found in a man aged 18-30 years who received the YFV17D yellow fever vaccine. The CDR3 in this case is CASSRSGSSYNEQFF. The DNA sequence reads TGTGCCAGCAGCCGTAGCGGGAGCTCCTACAATGAGCAGTTCTTC.